This T cell receptor beta chain was documented in a study of human CD8 memory T cell subsets. General study results and limits: Diversity, measured as normalized Shannon-Wiener diversity, was similarly high in stem-like memory and precursor exhausted T cells. Effector memory cells did not share this.

As to this clonotype: Its antigen is undetermined.

CDR3 length equals 14 residues. CDR1 and CDR2 (germline): LNHDA, SQIVND (reference sequence). Construction of TCR beta libraries was accomplished by means of UMI-labeled 5' RACE. TCRdb re-called the 5' RACE reads, yielding one record per CDR3 amino acid sequence without DNA. This repertoire includes approximately 11,000 distinct CDR3 sequences. The chain couples TRBV19 to TRBJ1-2; the TCRdb D gene call, TRBD1, has no DNA to confirm it. Sequenced input: CD8+ T cells from PBMCs. This TCR was recovered from a human donor in good health. This CDR3 is CAAGEEGRGYGYTF. Full variable domain (missing parts from reference TRBV19 and TRBJ1-2): DGGITQSPKYLFRKEGQNVTLSCEQNLNHDAMYWYRQDPGQGLRLIYYSQIVNDFQKGDIAEGYSVSREKKESFPLTVTSAQKNPTAFYLCAAGEEGRGYGYTFGSGTRLTVV.